These 25 T cell receptor beta chains originate from one sample sequenced in a study of blood T cell repertoires in COVID-19. Sequenced by immunoSEQ multiplex PCR; TCRdb stores in-frame clones only, minus some. The sample lists 280,000 or so clones; 75% to 90% were seen once. Material: PBMCs or T cells enriched from blood (not recorded which). These receptors were collected from a woman aged 45-60 years who had recovered from COVID-19.

The V and J genes are TRBV7-8 and TRBJ2-1, with D possibly being TRBD2 (5 bases). Germline CDR1 is SGHVS and CDR2 is FQNEAQ. The V end lost 5 bases, the J end lost 8 bases, and 13 bases lay between the germline ends. The CDR3 extends over 13 amino acids. CDR3 in amino acids: CASSPPTRDEQFF. The CDR3 nucleotides are TGTGCCAGCAGCCCACCAACTAGAGATGAGCAGTTCTTC.

The table lists this clone with a few counts. The CDR3: CASSEFVAGGTDTQYF. As DNA, the CDR3 is TGCGCCAGCAGTGAGTTTGTAGCGGGAGGGACAGATACGCAGTATTTT. J is TRBJ2-3 and V is TRBV10-1; 11 bases agree with TRBD2. Germline V gives CDR1 WNHNN, CDR2 SYGVQD (reference sequence). V shed 1 base, J shed 3 bases, and the junction held 3 bases outside the gene matches. The CDR3 contains 16 residues.

This clone was detected once. The V gene is TRBV27, the J gene TRBJ2-7; TRBD1 agrees at 10 bases. V shed 2 bases and J 3 bases; nucleotides not matched to a gene: 13. CDR3 length: 18 amino acids. CDR1 and CDR2 (germline): MNHEY, SMNVEV (reference sequence). CDR3 nucleotides: TGTGCCAGCAGTTTAACTTCCCTGCTTAGGACAGGGGGCTACGAGCAGTACTTC. This sequence encodes CASSLTSLLRTGGYEQYF.

The chain employs TRBV9 and TRBJ2-2, with 11 bases identical to TRBD2. The CDR3 runs 14 residues. CDR1 is SGDLS and CDR2 is YYNGEE in the germline V gene. Trimming at V came to 3 bases and at J to 7 bases, leaving 2 bases not matched to a gene. The CDR3 protein is CASSEGLAGGELFF. Here the CDR3 DNA reads TGTGCCAGCAGCGAAGGACTAGCGGGCGGGGAGCTGTTTTTT.

V usage is TRBV25-1 and J usage is TRBJ2-1; 8 bases are shared with TRBD2. The ends lost 3 bases at V and 0 bases at J; junction bases unmatched: 7. CDR1 and CDR2 (germline): MGHDK, SYGVNS. The length of the CDR3 is 17 residues. In DNA, the CDR3 is TGTGCCAGCAGTGACCCGGGACTAGGAGACTCCTACAATGAGCAGTTCTTC. It is translated as CASSDPGLGDSYNEQFF.

This clone has a handful of counts. The chain uses TRBV19 and TRBJ1-3; tentative D call: TRBD1 (6 bases). The length of the CDR3 is 15 residues. The germline V gene encodes CDR1 LNHDA and CDR2 SQIVND (reference sequence). V dropped 4 bases and J dropped 0 bases, with 10 bases sitting between them. This CDR3 is CASSTQGNSGNTIYF. CDR3 coding DNA: TGTGCCAGTAGTACACAGGGAAACTCTGGAAACACCATATATTTT.

The rearrangement joins TRBV4-1 to TRBJ1-5; TRBD1 might be the D (6 bases). The CDR3 is made up of 14 amino acids. Germline CDR1 and CDR2: MGHRA and YSYEKL. Trimming removed 2 bases from V and 4 bases from J, with 9 bases in between. This CDR3 is CASSQNTGNQPQHF. As DNA, the CDR3 is TGCGCCAGCAGCCAAAACACAGGGAATCAGCCCCAGCATTTT.

The V call is TRBV3-1 (or the pseudogene TRBV3-2), the J call TRBJ1-1; a weak D match, TRBD1 (5 bases). Germline CDR1 and CDR2: LGHDT and YNNKEL (reference sequence). V was cut by 6 bases and J by 1 base, with 12 bases left in between. This CDR3 spans 14 amino acids. CDR3 nucleotides: TGTGCCAGCAGACAGGCGGGACGGAACACTGAAGCTTTCTTT. Translating it yields CASRQAGRNTEAFF.

This clone was observed a single time. This chain joins TRBV24-1 and TRBJ2-1; 8 positions agree with TRBD1. V shed 3 bases, J shed 2 bases, and the junction held 8 bases outside the gene matches. This CDR3 has 17 amino acids. Germline CDR1 KGHDR, CDR2 SFDVKD. CDR3 DNA sequence: TGTGCCACCAGTGATCGTACCGGGGGACAGGCCTACAATGAGCAGTTCTTC. It encodes CATSDRTGGQAYNEQFF.

CDR3 bases: TGTGCCAGCAGCTGGAGGGCTACAGTCACCGGGGAGCTGTTTTTT. Residues: CASSWRATVTGELFF. The chain employs TRBV11-2 and TRBJ2-2, with D possibly being TRBD2 (6 bases). This CDR3 is built from 15 residues. Germline CDR1 SGHAT, CDR2 FQNNGV. The V end lost 4 bases, the J end lost 4 bases, and 13 bases lay between the germline ends.

This clone occurred once. V gene TRBV5-1 combines with J gene TRBJ1-2; D gene uncertain. Germline loops: CDR1 SGHRS, CDR2 YFSETQ. The ends were cut back, 2 bases at V and 8 bases at J, with 10 bases in the middle. This CDR3 comprises 12 residues. The DNA of the CDR3 is TGCGCCAGCAGCTTTTCTGGGCGAGGCTACACCTTC. It specifies CASSFSGRGYTF.

This clone turned up a few times. The chain is built from TRBV5-4 and TRBJ2-7, with TRBD1 matching 10 bases. Germline V gene lookup returns CDR1 SGHNT and CDR2 YYREEE (reference sequence). This CDR3 has 13 residues. Losses at the gene ends were 2 bases for V and 7 bases for J; bases not matched to a gene: 3. The CDR3 bases are TGTGCCAGCAGCTTAGACAGGGGGCAAGAGCAGTACTTC. Protein: CASSLDRGQEQYF.

The chain couples TRBV10-1 to TRBJ2-7; 8 bases agree with TRBD2. In germline, CDR1 is WNHNN, CDR2 SYGVQD (reference sequence). The V segment lost 6 bases and the J segment 2 bases; nucleotides outside the gene matches: 6. CDR3 size: 14 residues. CDR3 DNA: TGCGCCAGCAGCCAAGCGGGAGCCCCCTACGAGCAGTACTTC. Translated: CASSQAGAPYEQYF.

This chain's CDR3 is CASSPGTSGGYQETQYF. The CDR3 region has the DNA TGTGCCAGCAGCCCGGGGACTAGCGGGGGGTACCAAGAGACCCAGTACTTC. The chain joins TRBV7-3 to TRBJ2-5; 15 bases match TRBD2. V shed 5 bases and J 0 bases; nucleotides not matched to a gene: 4. Germline CDR1 SGHTA, CDR2 FQGTGA. CDR3 length equals 17 residues.

This chain links TRBV19 with TRBJ2-3; 9 nucleotides align to TRBD1. Germline values: CDR1 LNHDA, CDR2 SQIVND (reference sequence). CDR3 length: 13 amino acids. The V segment lost 6 bases and the J segment 4 bases; nucleotides outside the gene matches: 2. The CDR3 loop is CASRDRGSDTQYF. The DNA of the CDR3 is TGTGCCAGTAGGGACAGGGGATCAGATACGCAGTATTTT.

J is TRBJ1-2 and V is TRBV5-1, with D uncertain. This CDR3 is 13 amino acids long. The ends were cut back, 2 bases at V and 2 bases at J, with 7 bases in the middle. Germline V CDR1 and CDR2: SGHRS, YFSETQ. CDR3 amino acids: CASSLARNYGYTF. The DNA of the CDR3 is TGCGCCAGCAGCTTAGCCAGGAACTATGGCTACACCTTC.

The chain recombines TRBV29-1 with TRBJ1-1, with D uncertain. This CDR3 is built from 13 residues. Germline CDR1 is SQVTM and CDR2 is ANQGSEA. Trimming cost V 4 bases and J 0 bases, with 9 bases left between them. The CDR3 DNA sequence: TGCAGCGTTGCATGGAGACTGAACACTGAAGCTTTCTTT. This sequence encodes CSVAWRLNTEAFF.

The gene calls are TRBV30 and TRBJ2-4; 8 nucleotides align to TRBD1. This CDR3 has 15 residues. The V and J ends lost 3 bases and 6 bases, in that order; junction bases with no gene match: 10. CDR1 is GTSNPN and CDR2 is SVGIG in the germline V gene (reference sequence). The CDR3 loop reads CAWSIGRGPLNIQYF. Written as DNA, the CDR3 is TGTGCCTGGAGCATTGGCAGGGGGCCTTTAAACATTCAGTACTTC.

V and J are TRBV27 and TRBJ2-3; D possibly corresponds to TRBD1 (6 bases). The CDR3 runs to 15 residues. Trimming left V 3 bases short and J 0 bases short, with 10 bases between. CDR1 is MNHEY, CDR2 SMNVEV, per germline (reference sequence). The CDR3 protein is CASSFGGPSTDTQYF. The CDR3 nucleotides read TGTGCCAGCAGTTTTGGGGGCCCAAGCACAGATACGCAGTATTTT.

This rearrangement joins TRBV27 to TRBJ2-2; 10 bases agree with TRBD2. This CDR3 region has 16 residues. CDR1 is MNHEY and CDR2 is SMNVEV in the germline V gene (reference sequence). V lost 5 bases, J lost 5 bases, and 8 bases stayed unmatched. Written as DNA, the CDR3 is TGTGCCAGCAGTCTTCTAGCGGGAGTTGGAACCGGGGAGCTGTTTTTT. It encodes CASSLLAGVGTGELFF.

As concerns this clone: Within the sample, other DNA sequences also encode this same CDR3. This rearrangement joins TRBV5-1 to TRBJ1-1; 8 nucleotides align to TRBD1. From germline, CDR1 is SGHRS and CDR2 YFSETQ. J gave up 4 bases and V 4 bases, and 6 bases lay outside the gene matches. This CDR3 region has 14 residues. CDR3 residues: CASSLGQGGTEAFF. The CDR3 region has the DNA TGCGCCAGCAGCCTAGGACAGGGAGGCACTGAAGCTTTCTTT.

This clone appeared once. The CDR3 region is CASSLGTGPLNGGYTF. The CDR3 region has the DNA TGTGCCAGCAGTTTAGGGACAGGACCTCTTAATGGTGGCTACACCTTC. This chain joins TRBV27 and TRBJ1-2, with 8 bases matching TRBD1. V dropped 2 bases and J dropped 7; count of bases not matched to a gene: 12. The CDR3 covers 16 residues. The V gene's germline CDR1 is MNHEY and CDR2 SMNVEV (reference sequence).

The rearrangement uses TRBV3-1 (or the pseudogene TRBV3-2) and TRBJ2-6, with 10 nucleotides matching TRBD1. Germline values: CDR1 LGHDT, CDR2 YNNKEL (reference sequence). V trimming: 2 bases; J trimming: 1 base; junction bases outside the gene matches: 5. The CDR3 is 18 amino acids. DNA for the CDR3: TGTGCCAGCAGCCAACCCGGGACAGGGGTTTCTGGGGCCAACGTCCTGACTTTC. Translation gives CASSQPGTGVSGANVLTF.

The genes are TRBV13 and TRBJ2-1; D is possibly TRBD1 (5 bases). Germline values: CDR1 PRHDT, CDR2 FYEKMQ (reference sequence). The CDR3 contains 15 residues. V was trimmed by 4 bases and J by 6 bases, leaving 16 bases between them. CDR3 DNA: TGTGCCAGCAGCTACAGGCAGGGTTCTCGCAATGAGCAGTTCTTC. This translates into CASSYRQGSRNEQFF.

The chain recombines TRBV28 with TRBJ1-4; no reliable D call. Trimming removed 7 bases at V and 6 bases at J, with 15 bases between. Germline V gene lookup returns CDR1 MDHEN and CDR2 SYDVKM. The CDR3 is made up of 14 amino acids. CDR3 DNA sequence: TGTGCCAGCATGGGTCACCCACTAGATGAAAAACTGTTTTTT. Its translation is CASMGHPLDEKLFF.